This T cell receptor (beta chain) was recovered during a study of T cells after yellow fever vaccination. Regarding the study as a whole: On re-exposure, the response was weaker but peaked faster, at day 5 versus 15. The CD4 and CD8 compartments had a small share of their clonotypes in common. Most clones from primary vaccination were detected again post-booster (around 96% CD4, 88% CD8).

V was shortened by 6 bases and J by 5 bases, with 10 bases between the two germline ends. This CDR3 is 13 amino acids long. Synthesis of TCR cDNA relied on 5'RACE template switching, which attached a universal primer site and UMIs. Each CDR3 protein is one row after TCRdb ran MiXCR on the 5' RACE reads. Here the sample spans about 260,000 distinct CDR3 sequences, 10% to 15% being singletons. This clonotype was seen a few times. The target antigen is unknown. The source is a man aged 25-45 years who received the YFV17D yellow fever vaccine. The sample here was CD4+ T cells sorted from PBMCs, taken 45 days after the yellow fever booster vaccination. The chain uses TRBV12-3 or TRBV12-4 and TRBJ2-2, with D possibly TRBD1 on 6 matching bases. Written as DNA, the CDR3 is TGTGCCAGCAGCCCACAGGGTACCGGGGAGCTGTTTTTT. Its translation: CASSPQGTGELFF.